This T cell receptor beta chain is drawn from a study of blood T cell repertoires in COVID-19 (dated by TCRdb to 2020 to 2022). General notes on the study: Collaborator samples came from the United States, Italy and Spain and covered acute and convalescent phases of COVID-19. The material from the prospective study consisted of cDNA or gDNA derived from T cells, B-cell-depleted T cells, or PBMCs. HLA class I and class II types, where available, came from metadata supplied by the sample provider rather than from assay-based typing. The samples were drawn from two sources: the first 160 participants of the ongoing ImmuneRACE study, and about 1,300 subjects contributed by 6 global collaborators. Subjects who had been exposed to COVID-19, were actively infected with it, or had recovered from it provided the deeply sampled blood TCRbeta repertoires that made up the dataset. A freely available public database, intended as a resource for researchers studying the immune response to SARS-CoV-2, is where the repertoires were released. The sample metadata nearly always contained a de-identified subject ID, COVID-19 status, age in years and sex. What the work shows at the level of the full study, not this receptor alone: The quantity of clinical and demographic metadata differed by source and by participant and was supplied without curation.

Notes on this clone: The specificity of this receptor is unknown. No much larger clonotype is one base removed from it; base qualities were not supplied.

The CDR3 covers 13 residues, taking in both the cysteine and the phenylalanine. CDR3 DNA is the only sequence kept; it has 39 bases, read in frame from the first base. V lost 10 bases and J lost 7 bases, and the count of bases not matched to a germline gene is 8. The CDR1 and CDR2 encoded by the germline V gene are ENHRY and SYGVKD. TCRbeta CDR3 regions were amplified from genomic DNA by means of the immunoSEQ Assay, a bias-controlled multiplex PCR. Per the source publication's procedure: Nucleated cell counts per sample were estimated from amplification of reference gene primers within the assay. Sequence reads were collapsed and filtered to measure the absolute abundance of every unique TCRbeta CDR3 rearrangement. Productive Simpson clonality was computed per sample as the square root of Simpson's diversity index over productive rearrangements. TCRdb limited this immuneACCESS table to in-frame rearrangements with V and J called. A share of clones is missing; checked studies link under half to unresolved V genes, and the rest is unexplained. The V and J calls and clone size were taken over from that table, and D and trimming were inferred from the DNA. Within this sample are roughly 250,000 clones, with approximately 86% of them counted one time only. Jointly, the top ten make up 2% to 3% of the sample.

Participants in the prospective study were enrolled through a virtual design, were aged about 18 to 90 years, and lived in under 25 United States geographic areas. In the prospective study, participants were assigned to cohorts based on the clinical history participants reported in a screening survey and a study questionnaire. Each participant in the prospective study had whole blood, serum and a nasopharyngeal or oropharyngeal swab collected by mobile phlebotomists. Over an approximately 2-month period, participants in the prospective study had the option of providing additional blood draws and questionnaires. Before DNA extraction, blood samples from the prospective study were shipped at room temperature or frozen.

The sequence was obtained from a woman under 40 with acute COVID-19. The sequenced material came from PBMCs or T cells enriched from blood (not recorded which). Recombination joined TRBV10-3 with TRBJ2-1, with 9 bases matching TRBD2. This receptor has the CDR3 CATRERGDNEQFF. The DNA sequence is as follows: TGTGCCACGCGGGAGCGGGGGGATAATGAGCAGTTCTTC.